The present T cell receptor beta chain was sequenced within a study of T cells in tumors after PD-1 blockade. The wider study: Either cemiplimab 350 mg every 2 weeks or pembrolizumab 200 mg every 3 weeks was given. Findings of the study overall: Squamous carcinoma: about 50% of expanded exhausted clones novel, versus 25% to 35% of other expanded CD8+ clones.

With V trimmed by 6 bases and J by 2 bases, 4 bases remained unmatched. Germline-derived CDR1 and CDR2 are KGHDR and SFDVKD. This CDR3 is built from 14 residues. TCRdb's table, derived via immunoSEQ multiplex PCR, lists solely in-frame clones and lacks some. The repertoire consists of about 4,900 clones, with 60% to 75% occurring once and the leading ten covering about a third. As regards this clone: Its antigen is still unknown.

Genomic DNA template from tumor biopsies or peripheral blood, roughly 550 ng to 6,004 ng input. The chain joins TRBV24-1 to TRBJ2-3, with 7 bases fitting TRBD2. This TCR was recovered from a human donor with cutaneous squamous cell carcinoma. Sequencing was performed on tumor tissue, taken before anti-PD-1 treatment. Here the CDR3 reads CATSPAGNTDTQYF. In nucleotides, the CDR3 is TGTGCCACCAGTCCAGCGGGGAACACAGATACGCAGTATTTT.